These 11 T cell receptor beta chains share one sample of origin, sequenced in a study of beta chain features in type 1 diabetes. The sequenced template was cDNA made from the entire isolated RNA. The repertoire was sequenced with immunoSEQ multiplex PCR; TCRdb's copy has only in-frame clones and lacks some. The repertoire consists of fewer than 900,000 clones, with roughly a sixth occurring once and the leading ten covering 0.023%. The sample taken for sequencing was naive CD4+ T cells from blood. Receptors were obtained from a woman aged 18-29 years in good health.

The J gene is TRBJ2-3, the V gene TRBV15; D may be TRBD2 (6 bases). CDR3 length equals 17 residues. In germline, CDR1 is LNHNV, CDR2 YYDKDF (reference sequence). Trimming shortened V by 1 base and J by 2 bases, and 16 bases separated the two germline ends. CDR3 in DNA: TGTGCCACCAGCAGAGGTTTCGGGCGGGGACTCACAGATACGCAGTATTTT. Its protein product is CATSRGFGRGLTDTQYF.

The V and J genes are TRBV28 and TRBJ2-7, with D hard to call. Trimming left V 3 bases short and J 5 bases short, with 14 bases between. This CDR3 is built from 14 residues. From germline, CDR1 is MDHEN and CDR2 SYDVKM. CDR3 amino acids: CASSFVRPPDEQYF. The DNA for the CDR3 is TGTGCCAGCAGTTTTGTTCGGCCTCCTGACGAGCAGTACTTC.

The rearrangement links TRBV5-4 to TRBJ2-3; 9 bases match TRBD1. The CDR3 loop spans 18 amino acids. V shed 2 bases and J 4 bases; nucleotides not matched to a gene: 14. Germline lookup yields CDR1 SGHNT and CDR2 YYREEE (reference sequence). The CDR3 loop reads CASSFGTGSVVLADTQYF. The CDR3 DNA follows: TGTGCCAGCAGCTTTGGGACAGGGTCGGTAGTTTTGGCAGATACGCAGTATTTT.

The chain carries TRBV9 and TRBJ2-1; no clear D gene. This CDR3 comprises 16 residues. Germline CDR1 is SGDLS and CDR2 is YYNGEE. V was clipped by 4 bases and J by 2 bases, with 16 bases between them. DNA of the CDR3: TGTGCCAGCAGCCCGCCCGGCTTGAGCCCCTACAATGAGCAGTTCTTC. Translating gives CASSPPGLSPYNEQFF.

As concerns this clone: The same CDR3 can be traced to other DNA sequences in this sample. The chain employs TRBV4-2 and TRBJ1-5; no clear D. V lost 0 bases to trimming and J lost 7 bases, with 7 bases between them. The CDR3 runs 13 residues. Germline CDR1 reads LGHNA; CDR2 reads YNFKEQ. In nucleotides, the CDR3 is TGTGCCAGCAGCCAAGATTTGGGGCAGCCCCAGCATTTT. It encodes CASSQDLGQPQHF.

In its sample, this clone was seen a few times. The V call is TRBV6-6, the J call TRBJ2-1, with 9 bases aligning to TRBD2. The J segment lost 10 bases and the V segment lost 7 bases, leaving 8 bases of the junction unmatched. Germline-derived CDR1 and CDR2 are MNHNY and SVGAGI (reference sequence). The CDR3 covers 13 residues. In nucleotides, the CDR3 is TGTGCCAGCACTTATCTAGCGGGATTGGAGCAGTTCTTC. Translating gives CASTYLAGLEQFF.

About this clone itself: Other nucleotide sequences in the sample specify the same CDR3. The V and J genes are TRBV7-2 and TRBJ2-7; no clear D. The germline CDR1 and CDR2 sequences are SGHTA and FQGNSA. V lost 5 bases and J lost 3, with 5 bases in between. The CDR3 covers 11 residues. Here the CDR3 reads CASSLRYEQYF. Here the CDR3 DNA reads TGTGCCAGCAGCCTTCGCTACGAGCAGTACTTC.

The chain has TRBV9 and TRBJ2-3, with 7 bases lining up with TRBD2. CDR1 and CDR2 from the germline V gene are SGDLS and YYNGEE. The CDR3 covers 17 residues. Trimming removed 4 bases from V and 0 bases from J; junction bases left unmatched: 11. This CDR3 is CASSLSLRERSTDTQYF. CDR3 nucleotide sequence: TGTGCCAGCAGCCTCTCTTTGCGGGAGAGAAGCACAGATACGCAGTATTTT.

This clone was seen a handful of times. The chain joins TRBV5-1 to TRBJ2-5; D is ambiguous. Trimming took 3 bases from V and 11 from J, leaving 11 bases between them. The CDR3 totals 11 residues. Looked up from germline, CDR1 is SGHRS and CDR2 is YFSETQ. CDR3 protein: CASSSSRRQYF. The CDR3 DNA sequence: TGCGCCAGCAGCTCCTCTCGGCGGCAGTACTTC.

This clone was observed a few times. The chain couples TRBV7-3 to TRBJ2-1, with a tentative D call TRBD1 (5 bases). The V end lost 5 bases, the J end lost 0 bases, and 14 bases lay between the germline ends. The CDR3 contains 16 residues. Germline assignment: CDR1 SGHTA and CDR2 FQGTGA. CDR3 DNA: TGTGCCAGCAGCCCAGGACATTCTAGCTCCTACAATGAGCAGTTCTTC. It specifies CASSPGHSSSYNEQFF. The whole variable domain, filled in from reference TRBV7-3 and TRBJ2-1, reads GAGVSQTPSNKVTEKGKYVELRCDPISGHTALYWYRQSLGQGPEFLIYFQGTGAADDSGLPNDRFFAVRPEGSVSTLKIQRTERGDSAVYLCASSPGHSSSYNEQFFGPGTRLTVL.

The V gene is TRBV6-1, the J gene TRBJ1-1; D may be TRBD1 (6 bases). V lost 8 bases to trimming and J lost 1 base, with 17 bases between them. Per the germline V gene, CDR1 is MNHNS and CDR2 is SASEGT. This CDR3 has 15 residues. The CDR3 spells CASWGRSRGNTEAFF. The CDR3 bases are TGTGCCAGCTGGGGGCGGAGTAGGGGGAACACTGAAGCTTTCTTT.